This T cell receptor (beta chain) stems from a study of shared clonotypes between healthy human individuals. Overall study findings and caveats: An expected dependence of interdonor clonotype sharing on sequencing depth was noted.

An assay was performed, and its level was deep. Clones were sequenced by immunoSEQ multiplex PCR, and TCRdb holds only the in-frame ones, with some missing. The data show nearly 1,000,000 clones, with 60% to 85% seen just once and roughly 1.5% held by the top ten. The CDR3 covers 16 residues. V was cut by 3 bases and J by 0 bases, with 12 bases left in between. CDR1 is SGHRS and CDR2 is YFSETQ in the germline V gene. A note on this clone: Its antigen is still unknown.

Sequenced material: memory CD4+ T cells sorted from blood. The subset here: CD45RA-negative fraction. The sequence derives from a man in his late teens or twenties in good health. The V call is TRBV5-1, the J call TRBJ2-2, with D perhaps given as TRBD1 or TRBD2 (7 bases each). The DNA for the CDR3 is TGCGCCAGCAGCTCCCAGGGGGGGTCGAACACCGGGGAGCTGTTTTTT. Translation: CASSSQGGSNTGELFF.